A single sample is the source of the 11 T cell receptor beta chains below, sequenced in a study of beta chain features in type 1 diabetes. The study reverse transcribed the entire isolated RNA, so it sequenced expressed TCRB transcripts. Generated by immunoSEQ multiplex PCR, the TCRdb table keeps only in-frame clones and is missing some. The repertoire holds approximately 300,000 clones, with 9.5% to 12% as singletons. Sequenced sample: naive CD4+ T cells from blood. These receptors all come from a woman in her thirties in good health.

This clone showed up just a few times. The CDR3 here is CASSGTGVNTGELFF. CDR3 in DNA: TGTGCCAGTAGTGGAACAGGGGTGAACACCGGGGAGCTGTTTTTT. The chain joins TRBV19 to TRBJ2-2; 7 positions agree with TRBD1. The CDR3 length is 15 residues. Losses at the gene ends were 5 bases for V and 1 base for J; bases not matched to a gene: 4. The germline V gene encodes CDR1 LNHDA and CDR2 SQIVND (reference sequence).

This clone was counted a few times. The genes are TRBV7-2 and TRBJ2-7; 10 bases are shared with TRBD2. V shed 5 bases, J shed 4 bases, and the junction held 5 bases outside the gene matches. Germline values: CDR1 SGHTA, CDR2 FQGNSA. There are 14 residues in the CDR3. The CDR3 reads CASSLSGRRYEQYF. The CDR3 nucleotides read TGTGCCAGCAGCCTTAGCGGGAGGCGGTACGAGCAGTACTTC. Full variable domain (rest looked up from reference TRBV7-2 and TRBJ2-7): GAGVSQSPSNKVTEKGKDVELRCDPISGHTALYWYRQSLGQGLEFLIYFQGNSAPDKSGLPSDRFSAERTGGSVSTLTIQRTQQEDSAVYLCASSLSGRRYEQYFGPGTRLTVT.

V is TRBV2 and J is TRBJ2-2; possibly TRBD2 for D (6 bases). Trimming removed 8 bases at V and 4 bases at J, with 14 bases between. Germline values: CDR1 SNHLY, CDR2 FYNNEI. The CDR3 length is 14 residues. This chain's CDR3 is CASGRTAVTGELFF. The DNA for the CDR3 is TGTGCCAGCGGGAGGACGGCGGTCACCGGGGAGCTGTTTTTT.

The chain is built from TRBV18 and TRBJ2-3; D call uncertain. V was trimmed by 6 bases and J by 0 bases, leaving 28 bases between them. Germline V gene lookup returns CDR1 KGHSH and CDR2 LQKENI. CDR3 length: 20 amino acids. The CDR3 DNA is TGTGCCAGCTCTTTCACCACCCTCGGAGATCTCGGAAAAAGCACAGATACGCAGTATTTT. It yields the protein CASSFTTLGDLGKSTDTQYF. The full variable domain, with the rest looked up from reference TRBV18 and TRBJ2-3, is NAGVMQNPRHLVRRRGQEARLRCSPMKGHSHVYWYRQLPEEGLKFMVYLQKENIIDESGMPKERFSAEFPKEGPSILRIQQVVRGDSAAYFCASSFTTLGDLGKSTDTQYFGPGTRLTVL.

The CDR3: CASSFVQGATEAFF. The CDR3, as DNA: TGTGCCAGCAGTTTTGTCCAGGGGGCAACTGAAGCTTTCTTT. The genes are TRBV28 and TRBJ1-1; the match to TRBD1 covers 8 bases. The CDR3 is made up of 14 amino acids. The V gene end was trimmed by 3 bases and the J gene end by 5 bases; junction bases not matched to a gene: 5. Germline-derived CDR1 and CDR2 are MDHEN and SYDVKM.

This clone was seen only a few times. This sequence joins TRBV29-1 and TRBJ2-5, with D uncertain. The CDR3 totals 14 residues. Trimming cost V 4 bases and J 1 base, with 13 bases left between them. Germline V gene lookup returns CDR1 SQVTM and CDR2 ANQGSEA. The CDR3 region has the DNA TGCAGCGTTGCTCCTGGGCACCCCCAAGAGACCCAGTACTTC. Amino acid sequence: CSVAPGHPQETQYF. Full variable domain (missing parts from reference TRBV29-1 and TRBJ2-5): SAVISQKPSRDICQRGTSLTIQCQVDSQVTMMFWYRQQPGQSLTLIATANQGSEATYESGFVIDKFPISRPNLTFSTLTVSNMSPEDSSIYLCSVAPGHPQETQYFGPGTRLLVL.

This clone was seen a few times. The chain joins TRBV6-6 to TRBJ1-2, with 12 nucleotides matching TRBD1. The ends lost 5 bases at V and 4 bases at J; junction bases unmatched: 8. Germline CDR1 is MNHNY and CDR2 is SVGAGI (reference sequence). This CDR3 is built from 16 residues. The CDR3 coding sequence is TGTGCCAGCAGTACGGGGGACAGGGGGCAAGCCTATGGCTACACCTTC. Its protein is CASSTGDRGQAYGYTF.

At least ten counts were recorded for this clone. V is TRBV7-9 and J is TRBJ1-5; D is ambiguous. Germline V gene sequence: CDR1 SEHNR, CDR2 FQNEAQ (reference sequence). CDR3 size: 12 residues. Trimming stripped 5 bases from V and 9 bases from J, with 11 bases between. This CDR3 reads CASSPLGGPQHF. The CDR3 DNA is TGTGCCAGCAGCCCGCTGGGAGGGCCCCAGCATTTT. Full variable domain (outside the CDR3, taken from reference TRBV7-9 and TRBJ1-5): DTGVSQNPRHKITKRGQNVTFRCDPISEHNRLYWYRQTLGQGPEFLTYFQNEAQLEKSRLLSDRFSAERPKGSFSTLEIQRTEQGDSAMYLCASSPLGGPQHFGDGTRLSIL.

This clone was detected only a few times. The J gene is TRBJ1-1, the V gene TRBV7-6; D remains unclear. V dropped 2 bases and J dropped 0 bases, with 4 bases sitting between them. The CDR3 spans 13 residues. CDR1 and CDR2 (germline): SGHVS, FNYEAQ. The CDR3, as DNA: TGTGCCAGCAGCTTACACATGAACACTGAAGCTTTCTTT. This sequence encodes CASSLHMNTEAFF.

The chain's CDR3 is CASRPSGVPYNEQFF. In nucleotides, the CDR3 is TGTGCCAGCAGGCCCAGTGGTGTCCCCTACAATGAGCAGTTCTTC. V usage is TRBV2 and J usage is TRBJ2-1; no definite D call. Germline CDR1 is SNHLY and CDR2 is FYNNEI. Trimming removed 6 bases at V and 2 bases at J, with 14 bases between. The CDR3 covers 15 residues.

A few counts support this clone. The chain uses TRBV7-6 and TRBJ2-1; TRBD2 matches at 10 bases. The germline V gene encodes CDR1 SGHVS and CDR2 FNYEAQ. Germline trimming cut 1 base from V and 4 bases from J; bases unmatched to any gene: 4. This CDR3 is built from 16 residues. CDR3 DNA sequence: TGTGCCAGCAGCTTAGTGGCTAGCGGGGGATACAATGAGCAGTTCTTC. Its translation is CASSLVASGGYNEQFF. Combining the CDR3 with reference TRBV7-6 and TRBJ2-1 gives the whole variable domain GAGVSQSPRYKVTKRGQDVALRCDPISGHVSLYWYRQALGQGPEFLTYFNYEAQQDKSGLPNDRFSAERPEGSISTLTIQRTEQRDSAMYRCASSLVASGGYNEQFFGPGTRLTVL.